These 27 T cell receptor beta chains originate from one sample sequenced in a study of radiation and T cells in renal cell carcinoma. Time point indicated: blood 2 weeks post-SBRT. Treatment noted: 15 Gy SBRT to primary tumor, nephrectomy 4 weeks later. Data came from immunoSEQ multiplex PCR; TCRdb stores just in-frame clones and leaves some out. This sample has some 120,000 clones, with 70% to 90% found just once. The input for sequencing was blood, taken from a patient whose treatment included radiotherapy and nephrectomy. These receptors were collected from a woman in her sixties or seventies with renal cell carcinoma.

The rearrangement links TRBV7-2 to TRBJ1-2, with 8 bases matching TRBD1. The length of the CDR3 is 17 residues. CDR1 is SGHTA and CDR2 is FQGNSA in the germline V gene. With 0 bases clipped from V and 0 bases from J, the junction kept 6 bases outside the gene matches. The CDR3 DNA sequence: TGTGCCAGCAGCTTAGCCCCTGGACAGGGAGCTAACTATGGCTACACCTTC. It encodes CASSLAPGQGANYGYTF.

The table lists this clone with a count of one. V gene TRBV7-2 combines with J gene TRBJ2-7, with D perhaps TRBD2 (6 bases). Looked up from germline, CDR1 is SGHTA and CDR2 is FQGNSA. The V gene lost 1 base and the J gene lost 4 bases, with 11 bases spanning the gap. The CDR3 covers 14 residues. The CDR3 is CASSLGRRGYEQYF. CDR3 bases: TGTGCCAGCAGCTTAGGTCGGCGGGGATACGAGCAGTACTTC.

The gene calls are TRBV4-3 and TRBJ1-6; D not resolved. Trimming removed 0 bases from V and 7 bases from J, with 4 bases in between. The germline CDR1 and CDR2 sequences are LGHNA and YSLEER. The CDR3 is made up of 13 amino acids. The CDR3 here is CASSQEGNSPLHF. CDR3 nucleotide sequence: TGCGCCAGCAGCCAAGAGGGAAATTCACCCCTCCACTTT.

J is TRBJ2-6 and V is TRBV5-1; TRBD2 is a possible D gene (6 bases). The CDR3 has 19 amino acids. V dropped 1 base and J dropped 0 bases, with 17 bases sitting between them. Germline V lookup: CDR1 SGHRS, CDR2 YFSETQ. Here the CDR3 reads CASSLRGGALLSGANVLTF. CDR3 DNA sequence: TGCGCCAGCAGCTTGAGAGGAGGGGCCCTACTCTCTGGGGCCAACGTCCTGACTTTC.

This rearrangement joins TRBV29-1 to TRBJ1-6, with TRBD1 identical over 8 bases. The germline V gene encodes CDR1 SQVTM and CDR2 ANQGSEA. V shed 7 bases, J shed 10 bases, and the junction held 9 bases outside the gene matches. This CDR3 spans 13 amino acids. CDR3 amino acids: CSAGQGVGSPLHF. The DNA of the CDR3 is TGCAGCGCCGGACAGGGAGTAGGGTCACCCCTCCACTTT.

The chain is built from TRBV27 and TRBJ2-7; TRBD1 might be the D (6 bases). The CDR3 covers 13 residues. V lost 1 base to trimming and J lost 6 bases, with 10 bases between them. Germline V lookup: CDR1 MNHEY, CDR2 SMNVEV (reference sequence). The CDR3 DNA is TGTGCCAGCAGTTTATGGTTACAGGGCGAGCAGTACTTC. This translates into CASSLWLQGEQYF.

The chain has TRBV15 and TRBJ1-5, with 7 nucleotides matching TRBD1. Trimming took 3 bases from V and 0 from J; bases not matched to a gene: 8. The CDR3 has 17 residues. Looked up from germline, CDR1 is LNHNV and CDR2 is YYDKDF (reference sequence). CDR3 region: CATSRLTGLNSNQPQHF. The DNA for the CDR3 is TGTGCCACCAGCAGGTTGACAGGGCTTAATAGCAATCAGCCCCAGCATTTT.

This clone appeared a few times. The chain uses TRBV9 and TRBJ1-1; no clear D gene. Trimming took off 0 bases at V and 6 bases at J, with 12 bases between the two ends. Germline V lookup: CDR1 SGDLS, CDR2 YYNGEE. CDR3 length: 14 amino acids. CDR3 sequence: CASSVESSGSEAFF. In DNA form, the CDR3 reads TGTGCCAGCAGCGTAGAGTCTTCGGGCTCTGAAGCTTTCTTT. Variable domain in full (rest from reference TRBV9 and TRBJ1-1): DSGVTQTPKHLITATGQRVTLRCSPRSGDLSVYWYQQSLDQGLQFLIQYYNGEERAKGNILERFSAQQFPDLHSELNLSSLELGDSALYFCASSVESSGSEAFFGQGTRLTVV.

To note about this clone: Other DNA sequences of this sample code for an identical CDR3. CDR3 amino acids: CASSESRDNSPLHF. The CDR3 coding sequence is TGTGCCAGCAGTGAAAGCCGGGATAATTCACCCCTCCACTTT. The chain joins TRBV6-1 to TRBJ1-6; no definite D call. The CDR3 is 14 residues long. Per germline, CDR1 MNHNS and CDR2 SASEGT. Trimming left V 2 bases short and J 5 bases short, with 7 bases between.

The chain couples TRBV4-2 to TRBJ2-7; 12 bases agree with TRBD2. Per the germline V gene, CDR1 is LGHNA and CDR2 is YNFKEQ. After removal of 3 bases from V and 2 bases from J, the junction contained 5 bases not matched to a gene. The CDR3 loop spans 16 amino acids. The DNA for the CDR3 is TGTGCCAGCAGCCAGGCTCGACTAGCGGGGGCCTACGAGCAGTACTTC. This encodes CASSQARLAGAYEQYF.

The chain uses TRBV29-1 and TRBJ1-6; TRBD1 might be the D (6 bases). This CDR3 contains 15 residues. CDR1 and CDR2 (germline): SQVTM, ANQGSEA. CDR3 region: CNIQGLGSYNSPLHF. The DNA for the CDR3 is TGCAACATACAGGGACTGGGCTCCTATAATTCACCCCTCCACTTT.

This clone was counted once. In DNA, the CDR3 is TGTGCCAGCAGCTTAGGCCTCGGGCCCCCGGTTGAAAAACTGTTTTTT. It encodes CASSLGLGPPVEKLFF. This sequence joins TRBV7-2 and TRBJ1-4; D call uncertain. Germline CDR1 is SGHTA and CDR2 is FQGNSA. Trimming cost V 1 base and J 7 bases, with 16 bases left between them. The CDR3 covers 16 residues. Drawing the rest from reference TRBV7-2 and TRBJ1-4, the complete variable domain is GAGVSQSPSNKVTEKGKDVELRCDPISGHTALYWYRQSLGQGLEFLIYFQGNSAPDKSGLPSDRFSAERTGGSVSTLTIQRTQQEDSAVYLCASSLGLGPPVEKLFFGSGTQLSVL.

The chain joins TRBV6-1 to TRBJ2-6; D is unresolved. The CDR3 totals 12 residues. The ends were cut back, 10 bases at V and 4 bases at J, with 8 bases in the middle. Looked up from germline, CDR1 is MNHNS and CDR2 is SASEGT. The CDR3 loop is CATDPGANVLTF. CDR3 DNA: TGTGCCACGGACCCCGGGGCCAACGTCCTGACTTTC.

J is TRBJ1-2 and V is TRBV6-1; D gene ambiguous. With 11 bases removed from V and 3 bases from J, the gap between germline ends came to 19 bases. Germline V gene lookup returns CDR1 MNHNS and CDR2 SASEGT. The CDR3 extends over 14 amino acids. CDR3 loop: CAGNSLPLDYGYTF. The DNA of the CDR3 is TGTGCCGGAAACTCGCTCCCACTTGACTATGGCTACACCTTC.

The V call is TRBV6-5, the J call TRBJ2-7, with 11 bases matching TRBD2. V was pared by 5 bases and J by 2 bases, with 5 bases of the junction left unmatched. The CDR3 sequence is 15 residues long. Germline V gene lookup returns CDR1 MNHEY and CDR2 SVGAGI. The CDR3 loop is CASSSTGLAAYEQYF. CDR3 bases: TGTGCCAGCAGTAGCACGGGACTAGCGGCCTACGAGCAGTACTTC.

The chain has TRBV7-2 and TRBJ2-1, with TRBD2 matching over 8 bases. V gave up 6 bases and J gave up 4 bases; unmatched junction bases: 11. The CDR3 has 16 amino acids. Germline lookup yields CDR1 SGHTA and CDR2 FQGNSA. The CDR3 spells CASRILPSGGYNEQFF. The CDR3 DNA sequence: TGTGCCAGCAGGATCCTCCCCAGCGGGGGTTACAATGAGCAGTTCTTC.

This clone occurred once. The genes are TRBV7-6 and TRBJ2-2; 10 positions match TRBD2. Per germline, CDR1 SGHVS and CDR2 FNYEAQ. After removal of 5 bases from V and 4 bases from J, the junction contained 7 bases not matched to a gene. The CDR3 runs to 16 residues. The CDR3 here is CASSRSAGGFTGELFF. CDR3 sequence (DNA): TGTGCCAGCAGCCGCTCAGCGGGGGGGTTCACCGGGGAGCTGTTTTTT.

This rearrangement joins TRBV7-2 to TRBJ2-3; no clear D gene. Germline loops: CDR1 SGHTA, CDR2 FQGNSA. The CDR3 is 12 amino acids. V lost 2 bases and J 6 bases, leaving 6 bases between the germline ends. CDR3 amino acids: CASSLQSDTQYF. The CDR3 nucleotides read TGTGCCAGCAGCTTACAGTCGGATACGCAGTATTTT.

In DNA form, the CDR3 reads TGTGCCAGCAGCTTGGGGAACTCACCCCTCCACTTT. Its translation is CASSLGNSPLHF. The chain links TRBV5-6 to TRBJ1-6; D ambiguous. Germline assignment: CDR1 SGHDT and CDR2 YYEEEE. Trimming stripped 0 bases from V and 10 bases from J, with 5 bases between. CDR3 length equals 12 residues.

This chain connects TRBV7-2 to TRBJ1-3; D is undetermined. CDR1 is SGHTA and CDR2 is FQGNSA in the germline V gene. V lost 5 bases and J 5 bases, leaving 19 bases between the germline ends. The CDR3 extends over 16 amino acids. The CDR3 spells CASSALTSSGRNTIYF. In DNA form, the CDR3 reads TGTGCCAGCAGCGCCCTTACATCAAGCGGGAGAAACACCATATATTTT.

The V and J genes are TRBV4-3 and TRBJ2-3; D gene ambiguous. V was shortened by 2 bases and J by 1 base, with 4 bases between the two germline ends. The CDR3 is 13 amino acids. Germline values: CDR1 LGHNA, CDR2 YSLEER. CDR3 sequence reads: CASSQPGTDTQYF. CDR3 DNA: TGCGCCAGCAGCCAACCTGGCACAGATACGCAGTATTTT.

This chain uses TRBV27 with TRBJ2-2; D remains ambiguous. Germline CDR1 and CDR2: MNHEY and SMNVEV (reference sequence). The CDR3 extends over 12 amino acids. V was cut by 5 bases and J by 0 bases, with 1 base left in between. The CDR3 region is CASSPNTGELFF. Here the CDR3 DNA reads TGTGCCAGCAGTCCGAACACCGGGGAGCTGTTTTTT.

The rearrangement joins TRBV28 to TRBJ2-1, with D perhaps TRBD1 (5 bases). CDR1 MDHEN and CDR2 SYDVKM come from the germline V gene. Trimming left V 3 bases short and J 2 bases short, with 14 bases between. The CDR3 runs 16 residues. This CDR3 is CASSFPPGIPYNEQFF. The CDR3 DNA sequence: TGTGCCAGCAGTTTTCCCCCAGGGATCCCCTACAATGAGCAGTTCTTC.

The V gene is TRBV28, the J gene TRBJ2-7; a possible D gene is TRBD2 (6 bases). Germline V gene data show CDR1 as MDHEN and CDR2 as SYDVKM. CDR3 length equals 14 residues. The V end was cut by 6 bases, the J end by 4 bases, with 16 bases between. The CDR3 here is CASRYGGARYEQYF. Written as DNA, the CDR3 is TGTGCCAGCAGGTACGGAGGGGCGCGGTACGAGCAGTACTTC.

The V and J genes are TRBV11-2 and TRBJ1-1; D might be TRBD1 (6 bases). Germline V gene sequence: CDR1 SGHAT, CDR2 FQNNGV. V shed 5 bases and J shed 0 bases, with 13 bases lying between them. CDR3 length: 15 residues. CDR3 sequence reads: CASSIGQGMNTEAFF. In DNA form, the CDR3 reads TGTGCCAGCAGCATCGGGCAGGGGATGAACACTGAAGCTTTCTTT.

This clone was observed once. The V call is TRBV7-6, the J call TRBJ1-1; D is undetermined. Trimming took 3 bases from V and 7 from J, leaving 6 bases between them. Per germline, CDR1 SGHVS and CDR2 FNYEAQ. This CDR3 region has 11 residues. The CDR3 DNA is TGTGCCAGCAGCTTCGGCGATGAAGCTTTCTTT. It encodes CASSFGDEAFF.

The J gene is TRBJ2-3, the V gene TRBV5-6; possibly TRBD2 for D (5 bases). CDR1 and CDR2 (germline): SGHDT, YYEEEE. The length of the CDR3 is 15 residues. Trimming shortened V by 0 bases and J by 7 bases, and 15 bases separated the two germline ends. The CDR3 reads CASSLGPGGGNTQYF. As DNA, the CDR3 is TGTGCCAGCAGCTTGGGTCCAGGAGGAGGAAATACGCAGTATTTT.